This T cell receptor beta chain was captured in a study of T cells after yellow fever vaccination. Looking at the study overall: Low-cell-number fractions were prepared with SMART-Seq v4 Ultra Low Input.

The germline V gene has CDR1 SGHDT and CDR2 YYEEEE. V lost 3 bases, J lost 5 bases, and 5 bases stayed unmatched. This CDR3 contains 14 residues. This clonotype has ten or more counts. Antigen: not known. Study-level results: Abundant clonotypes (contaminants from the bulk population) could be present in FACS-sorted repertoires. The booster saw the reappearance of most primary-vaccination clones (roughly 97% CD4, 70% to 90% CD8).

TCRdb re-derived calls from the 5' RACE reads in MiXCR, one entry per CDR3 protein. The sample lists 100,000 to 150,000 distinct CDR3 sequences, more than 6% occurring once. The rearrangement links TRBV5-6 to TRBJ2-1; 7 bases fit TRBD2. The TCR originated in a young man who received the YFV17D yellow fever vaccine. The sequencing used CD4+ T cells sorted from PBMCs, collected roughly 10 days after the first yellow fever vaccination. This CDR3 reads CASSSSAGDNEQFF. CDR3 nucleotides: TGTGCCAGCAGCTCTAGCGCGGGGGACAATGAGCAGTTCTTC.